This T cell receptor (beta chain) comes out of a study of CD8 T cells in Susac syndrome. Germline CDR1 reads MNHEY; CDR2 reads SMNVEV (reference sequence). The CDR3 is 16 amino acids. With 8 bases removed from V and 8 bases from J, the gap between germline ends came to 22 bases. The RNA input was about 0.45 to 1 ug, and it was reverse transcribed with random hexamers. Amplification of TCR beta CDR3 across 54 Vbeta and 13 Jbeta was performed with immunoSEQ multiplex PCR. TCRdb used MiXCR to reprocess the immunoSEQ multiplex PCR reads, holding one entry per CDR3 protein. The sample contains more than 65,000 distinct CDR3 sequences, roughly 94% of which appear only once.

This sequence joins TRBV27 and TRBJ1-6; D is ambiguous. Sequenced input: CD8+ T cells from PBMCs. The sequence was collected from a human donor in good health. CDR3 region: CASSDGTSGSYSPLHF. As DNA, the CDR3 is TGTGCCAGCTCGGACGGCACGTCGGGGAGTTATTCACCCCTCCACTTT.